A single sample gave rise to the 17 T cell receptor beta chains below, sequenced in a study of blood T cell repertoires in COVID-19. Sequencing was performed with immunoSEQ multiplex PCR; in TCRdb, only in-frame clones are kept and a portion is missing. The data contain roughly 120,000 clones, about nine tenths of them singletons. The sample taken for sequencing was peripheral blood. The receptors shown here come from a man between 45 and 60 years old with active COVID-19.

This clone has only one observation. The J gene is TRBJ2-1, the V gene TRBV9, with 11 bases lining up with TRBD2. Germline lookup yields CDR1 SGDLS and CDR2 YYNGEE. The CDR3 totals 18 residues. J lost 10 bases, V lost 0 bases, and 15 bases had no gene match. The chain's CDR3 is CASSVATASGGLSEEQFF. CDR3 DNA: TGTGCCAGCAGCGTAGCTACGGCTAGCGGGGGGCTGTCGGAGGAGCAGTTCTTC. The whole variable domain, filled in from reference TRBV9 and TRBJ2-1, reads DSGVTQTPKHLITATGQRVTLRCSPRSGDLSVYWYQQSLDQGLQFLIQYYNGEERAKGNILERFSAQQFPDLHSELNLSSLELGDSALYFCASSVATASGGLSEEQFFGPGTRLTVL.

This chain uses TRBV18 with TRBJ2-1; no definite D call. Germline-derived CDR1 and CDR2 are KGHSH and LQKENI. The V end was cut by 4 bases, the J end by 2 bases, with 6 bases between. The CDR3 loop spans 13 amino acids. The CDR3 spells CASSRTTYNEQFF. CDR3 in DNA: TGTGCCAGCTCACGCACTACCTACAATGAGCAGTTCTTC.

This chain uses TRBV9 with TRBJ2-3; 8 bases fit TRBD1. With 4 bases clipped from V and 4 bases from J, the junction kept 8 bases outside the gene matches. The CDR3 sequence is 15 residues long. CDR1 SGDLS and CDR2 YYNGEE come from the germline V gene. In DNA, the CDR3 is TGTGCCAGCAGCCCAGACAGGGGTCGGGCAGATACGCAGTATTTT. Encoded protein: CASSPDRGRADTQYF.

The gene calls are TRBV2 and TRBJ2-3; 10 nucleotides agree with TRBD2. CDR1 and CDR2 from the germline V gene are SNHLY and FYNNEI. This CDR3 contains 16 residues. V shed 5 bases, J shed 2 bases, and the junction held 7 bases outside the gene matches. CDR3 protein: CASSSPSGGDTDTQYF. DNA of the CDR3: TGTGCCAGCAGTTCCCCTAGCGGGGGCGACACAGATACGCAGTATTTT.

The CDR3 DNA follows: TGTGCCAGCAGCCGTCGACTAGCCTTGGATACGCAGTATTTT. It yields the protein CASSRRLALDTQYF. This chain uses TRBV11-2 with TRBJ2-3, with 7 bases identical to TRBD2. The CDR3 runs to 14 residues. The germline V gene encodes CDR1 SGHAT and CDR2 FQNNGV. V lost 5 bases, J lost 6 bases, and 8 bases stayed unmatched. The variable domain in full, completed from reference TRBV11-2 and TRBJ2-3, reads EAGVAQSPRYKIIEKRQSVAFWCNPISGHATLYWYQQILGQGPKLLIQFQNNGVVDDSQLPKDRFSAERLKGVDSTLKIQPAKLEDSAVYLCASSRRLALDTQYFGPGTRLTVL.

The chain carries TRBV7-2 and TRBJ1-1, with D possibly TRBD1 on 6 matching bases. This CDR3 spans 13 amino acids. Looked up from germline, CDR1 is SGHTA and CDR2 is FQGNSA. With 5 bases removed from V and 4 bases from J, the gap between germline ends came to 11 bases. CDR3 loop: CASSRKGGTEAFF. CDR3 bases: TGTGCCAGCAGCCGGAAAGGGGGCACTGAAGCTTTCTTT.

The chain uses TRBV11-2 and TRBJ1-2, with D possibly matching TRBD1 (6 bases). The CDR3 runs 12 residues. V lost 5 bases to trimming and J lost 6 bases, with 10 bases between them. CDR1 is SGHAT and CDR2 is FQNNGV in the germline V gene. In DNA form, the CDR3 reads TGTGCCAGCAGCAGAAACAGGGATGGCTACACCTTC. Amino acids: CASSRNRDGYTF.

The chain has TRBV5-1 and TRBJ2-3; the match to TRBD1 covers 7 bases. CDR3 length: 15 amino acids. V was pared by 0 bases and J by 2 bases, with 3 bases of the junction left unmatched. Germline CDR1 SGHRS, CDR2 YFSETQ. CDR3 bases: TGCGCCAGCAGCTTGGACAGGGGATCCACAGATACGCAGTATTTT. The encoded protein is CASSLDRGSTDTQYF.

V gene TRBV2 combines with J gene TRBJ2-1; TRBD1 agrees at 7 bases. V lost 10 bases and J lost 3; bases outside the gene matches: 6. CDR1 SNHLY and CDR2 FYNNEI come from the germline V gene. The CDR3 sequence is 13 residues long. This CDR3 is CATRQGRYNEQFF. CDR3 in DNA: TGTGCCACGCGACAGGGACGCTACAATGAGCAGTTCTTC.

The chain carries TRBV7-2 and TRBJ2-5, with D hard to call. Germline V CDR1 and CDR2: SGHTA, FQGNSA. This CDR3 region has 15 residues. Trimming pared 5 bases from V and 5 bases from J, leaving 18 bases between. CDR3 nucleotides: TGTGCCAGCAGCATCCGTGTGGAGTATGGGGAGACCCAGTACTTC. Amino acids: CASSIRVEYGETQYF.

The chain couples TRBV24-1 to TRBJ2-2; maybe TRBD1 (5 bases). V was cut by 6 bases and J by 2 bases, with 12 bases left in between. The CDR3 spans 15 residues. Germline CDR1 KGHDR, CDR2 SFDVKD. The CDR3 DNA is TGTGCCACCAGTTTGGGGCAGGCAAACACCGGGGAGCTGTTTTTT. Translated: CATSLGQANTGELFF.

The genes are TRBV11-2 and TRBJ1-4; tentative D call: TRBD1 (5 bases). Trimming took off 5 bases at V and 8 bases at J, with 15 bases between the two ends. CDR1 is SGHAT, CDR2 FQNNGV, per germline. This CDR3 region has 14 residues. CDR3 DNA: TGTGCCAGCAGCCCAGGGTGGGTTGCGGAAAAACTGTTTTTT. As protein: CASSPGWVAEKLFF.

This chain links TRBV5-6 with TRBJ2-7, with 7 nucleotides matching TRBD1. The CDR3 contains 13 residues. The V segment lost 4 bases and the J segment 3 bases; nucleotides outside the gene matches: 4. Germline-derived CDR1 and CDR2 are SGHDT and YYEEEE. The chain's CDR3 is CASSARQGYEQYV. In DNA, the CDR3 is TGTGCCAGCAGCGCCCGACAGGGCTACGAGCAGTACGTC.

The chain uses TRBV7-3 and TRBJ2-1; 9 bases agree with TRBD2. The CDR3 spans 15 residues. CDR1 and CDR2 (germline): SGHTA, FQGTGA. V dropped 3 bases and J dropped 2; count of bases not matched to a gene: 2. In nucleotides, the CDR3 is TGTGCCAGCAGCTTCTTAGCGGGGGCCTACAATGAGCAGTTCTTC. Its translation: CASSFLAGAYNEQFF.

The V call is TRBV24-1, the J call TRBJ2-1; tentatively, D is TRBD1 (6 bases). Germline loops: CDR1 KGHDR, CDR2 SFDVKD. The ends were cut back, 3 bases at V and 6 bases at J, with 14 bases in the middle. The CDR3 covers 15 residues. CDR3 sequence (DNA): TGTGCCACCAGTGATCTCCAGGACAGCATCAATGAGCAGTTCTTC. Its protein product is CATSDLQDSINEQFF.

This rearrangement joins TRBV3-1 (or the pseudogene TRBV3-2) to TRBJ2-1, with 10 bases aligning to TRBD2. The CDR3 runs 13 residues. Trimming removed 4 bases from V and 10 bases from J; junction bases left unmatched: 4. Germline CDR1 and CDR2: LGHDT and YNNKEL (reference sequence). CDR3 protein: CASSPHSGGEQFF. The CDR3 DNA reads TGTGCCAGCAGCCCCCATAGCGGGGGGGAGCAGTTCTTC.

The chain employs TRBV7-9 and TRBJ2-7, with D tentatively TRBD1 (6 bases). Trimming shortened V by 2 bases and J by 0 bases, and 8 bases separated the two germline ends. Germline V gives CDR1 SEHNR, CDR2 FQNEAQ (reference sequence). The CDR3 consists of 14 residues. This chain's CDR3 is CASSLLGASYEQYF. Written as DNA, the CDR3 is TGTGCCAGCAGCTTATTGGGGGCCTCCTACGAGCAGTACTTC.